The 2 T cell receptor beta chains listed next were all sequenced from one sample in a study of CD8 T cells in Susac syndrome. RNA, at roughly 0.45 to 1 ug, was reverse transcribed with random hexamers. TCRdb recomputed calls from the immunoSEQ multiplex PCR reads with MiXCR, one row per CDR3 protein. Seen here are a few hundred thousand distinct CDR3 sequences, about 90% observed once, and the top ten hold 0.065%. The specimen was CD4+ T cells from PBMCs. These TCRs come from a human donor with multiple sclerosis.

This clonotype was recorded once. The chain's CDR3 is CASSESVTAGAYNEQFF. The CDR3 DNA reads as TGCGCCAGCAGTGAGTCGGTTACAGCGGGAGCATACAATGAGCAGTTCTTC. The rearrangement uses TRBV10-2 and TRBJ2-1; TRBD2 matches 8 bases. The CDR3 is 17 amino acids. The V segment lost 0 bases and the J segment 4 bases; nucleotides outside the gene matches: 8. Germline-derived CDR1 and CDR2 are WSHSY and SAAADI.

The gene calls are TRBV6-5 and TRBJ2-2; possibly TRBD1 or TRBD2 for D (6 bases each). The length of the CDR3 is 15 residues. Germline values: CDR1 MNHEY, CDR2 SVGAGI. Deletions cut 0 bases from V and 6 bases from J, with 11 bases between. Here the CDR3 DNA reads TGTGCCAGCAGTTACTCGACGGGGGCGGCCGGGGAGCTGTTTTTT. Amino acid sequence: CASSYSTGAAGELFF.